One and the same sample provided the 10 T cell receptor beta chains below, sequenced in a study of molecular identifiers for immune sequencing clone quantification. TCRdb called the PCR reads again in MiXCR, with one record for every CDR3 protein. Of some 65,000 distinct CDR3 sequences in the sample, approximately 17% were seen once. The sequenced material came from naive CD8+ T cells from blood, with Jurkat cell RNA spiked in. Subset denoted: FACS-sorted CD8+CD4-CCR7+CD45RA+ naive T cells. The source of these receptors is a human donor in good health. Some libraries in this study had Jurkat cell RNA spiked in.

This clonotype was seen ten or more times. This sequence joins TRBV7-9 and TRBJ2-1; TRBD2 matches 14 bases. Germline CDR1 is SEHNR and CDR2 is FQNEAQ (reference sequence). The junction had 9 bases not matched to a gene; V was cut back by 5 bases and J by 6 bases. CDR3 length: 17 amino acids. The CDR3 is CASSGLAGGGQINEQFF. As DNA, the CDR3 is TGTGCCAGCAGCGGACTAGCGGGAGGAGGGCAAATCAATGAGCAGTTCTTC. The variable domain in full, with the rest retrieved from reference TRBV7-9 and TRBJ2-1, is DTGVSQNPRHKITKRGQNVTFRCDPISEHNRLYWYRQTLGQGPEFLTYFQNEAQLEKSRLLSDRFSAERPKGSFSTLEIQRTEQGDSAMYLCASSGLAGGGQINEQFFGPGTRLTVL.

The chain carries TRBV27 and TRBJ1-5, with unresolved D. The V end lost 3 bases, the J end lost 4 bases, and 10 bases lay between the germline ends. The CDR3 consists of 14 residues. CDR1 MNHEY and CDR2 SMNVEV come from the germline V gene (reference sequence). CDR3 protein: CASSLIVGNQPQHF. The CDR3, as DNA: TGTGCCAGCAGTTTGATAGTTGGGAATCAGCCCCAGCATTTT.

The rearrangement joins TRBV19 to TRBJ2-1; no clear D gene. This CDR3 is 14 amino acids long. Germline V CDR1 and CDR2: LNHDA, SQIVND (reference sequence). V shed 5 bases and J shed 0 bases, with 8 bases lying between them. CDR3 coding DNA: TGTGCCAGTAGTTTTAAAAGCTCCTACAATGAGCAGTTCTTC. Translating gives CASSFKSSYNEQFF. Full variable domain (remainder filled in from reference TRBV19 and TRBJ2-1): DGGITQSPKYLFRKEGQNVTLSCEQNLNHDAMYWYRQDPGQGLRLIYYSQIVNDFQKGDIAEGYSVSREKKESFPLTVTSAQKNPTAFYLCASSFKSSYNEQFFGPGTRLTVL.

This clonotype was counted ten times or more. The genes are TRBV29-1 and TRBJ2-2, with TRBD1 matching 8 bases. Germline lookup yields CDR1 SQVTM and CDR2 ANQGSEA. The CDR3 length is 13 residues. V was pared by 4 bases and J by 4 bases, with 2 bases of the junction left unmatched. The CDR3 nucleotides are TGCAGCGTTGTACAGGGGGGCACCGGGGAGCTGTTTTTT. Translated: CSVVQGGTGELFF.

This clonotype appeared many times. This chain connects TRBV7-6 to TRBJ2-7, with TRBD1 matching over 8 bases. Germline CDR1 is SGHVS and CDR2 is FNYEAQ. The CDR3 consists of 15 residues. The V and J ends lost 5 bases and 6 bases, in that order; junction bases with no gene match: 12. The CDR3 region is CASSIIPGQASEQYF. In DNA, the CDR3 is TGTGCCAGCAGCATAATACCGGGACAGGCGTCCGAGCAGTACTTC.

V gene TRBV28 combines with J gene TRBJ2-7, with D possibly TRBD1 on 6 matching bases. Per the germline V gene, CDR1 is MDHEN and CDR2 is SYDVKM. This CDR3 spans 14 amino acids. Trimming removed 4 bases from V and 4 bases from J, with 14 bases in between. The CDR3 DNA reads TGTGCCAGCAGTTCAACAGGGAAAGATTACGAGCAGTACTTC. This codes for CASSSTGKDYEQYF.

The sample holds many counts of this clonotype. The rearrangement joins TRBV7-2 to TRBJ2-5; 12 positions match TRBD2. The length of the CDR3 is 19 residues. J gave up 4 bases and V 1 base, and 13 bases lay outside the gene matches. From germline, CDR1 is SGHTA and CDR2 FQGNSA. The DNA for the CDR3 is TGTGCCAGCAGCTTAGGTGCCTGGGCTAGCGGGAGGGGGATAGAGACCCAGTACTTC. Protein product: CASSLGAWASGRGIETQYF.

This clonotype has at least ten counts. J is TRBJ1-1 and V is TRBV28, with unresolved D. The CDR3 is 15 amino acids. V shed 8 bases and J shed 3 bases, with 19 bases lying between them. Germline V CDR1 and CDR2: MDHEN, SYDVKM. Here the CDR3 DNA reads TGTGCCAGCTCCCCTGCAAGCGAGGTGTACACTGAAGCTTTCTTT. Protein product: CASSPASEVYTEAFF.

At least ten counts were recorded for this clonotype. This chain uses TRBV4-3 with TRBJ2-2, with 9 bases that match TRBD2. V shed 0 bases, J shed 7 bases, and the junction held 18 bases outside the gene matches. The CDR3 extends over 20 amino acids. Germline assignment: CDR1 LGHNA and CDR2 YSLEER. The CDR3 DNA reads TGCGCCAGCAGCCAAGATTTAATTCTCGCGGGAGGGAATTTGGGCGGGGAGCTGTTTTTT. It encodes CASSQDLILAGGNLGGELFF.

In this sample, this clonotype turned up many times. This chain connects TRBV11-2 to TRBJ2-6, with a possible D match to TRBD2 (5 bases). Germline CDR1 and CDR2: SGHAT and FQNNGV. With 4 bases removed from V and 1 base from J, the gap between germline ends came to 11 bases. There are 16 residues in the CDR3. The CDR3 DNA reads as TGTGCCAGCAGCTCAACGGGGTTGTCTGGGGCCAACGTCCTGACTTTC. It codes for CASSSTGLSGANVLTF.